This T cell receptor (beta chain) was captured by sequencing in a study of blood T cell repertoires in COVID-19. Overall study context: From the United States, Italy and Spain came samples of acute and convalescent COVID-19. T cells, B-cell-depleted T cells, or PBMCs supplied cDNA or gDNA.

Germline loops: CDR1 SGHRS, CDR2 YFSETQ. V lost 6 bases and J 0 bases, leaving 12 bases between the germline ends. This CDR3 has 15 amino acids. TCRdb's table, derived via immunoSEQ multiplex PCR, lists solely in-frame clones and lacks some. The sample has some 21,000 clones; less than 90% are singletons. This sequence originates from a man aged 40-49 years with acute or convalescent COVID-19. Sequencing was performed on peripheral blood. This rearrangement joins TRBV5-1 to TRBJ2-2; perhaps TRBD1 as D (6 bases). The CDR3 nucleotides are TGCGCCAGCAAGCCAGGACAGACGAACACCGGGGAGCTGTTTTTT. Residues: CASKPGQTNTGELFF.